This T cell receptor beta chain was identified in a study of blood T cells in healthy people across ages. On the study more broadly: Through template switching, about one barcoded beta molecule was captured per two T cells, as measured in model experiments.

Alongside a J-beta primer mix, a sample-barcoded 5' primer served in a second PCR lasting about 7 to 12 cycles. MiXCR, applied by TCRdb to the 5' RACE reads, yields one record per CDR3 protein. The sample gives just over 1 million distinct CDR3 sequences, around 43% of which show up once; under 20% is in the top ten. Trimming removed 7 bases from V and 2 bases from J; junction bases left unmatched: 16. The CDR3 is made up of 18 amino acids. Germline assignment: CDR1 SGHTA and CDR2 FQGNSA. Source material: blood. This receptor was identified in a woman aged 55-70 years in good health. The rearrangement joins TRBV7-2 to TRBJ2-7; 11 bases agree with TRBD2. CDR3 bases: TGTGCCAGCAACCGAGGACTAGCGGGTGTTTGGGGGACCTACGAGCAGTACTTC. It codes for CASNRGLAGVWGTYEQYF.